Described below is a single T cell receptor (beta chain) sequence and its context. Its matching antigen is unknown. Profiled with immunoSEQ multiplex PCR; TCRdb holds only in-frame clones, not every one. The sample lists 110,000 to 150,000 clones, around 90% occurring once. These data come from a study of graft-versus-host responses after intestinal transplantation. The overall study: Anti-thymocyte globulin was used for induction in all recipients, who then took tacrolimus and steroids for approximately 3 years. Notes on the study in general: Researchers found GvH clones in recipient marrow, and some showed up first in ileum or blood. HvG clone declines early post-transplant were associated with peak circulating GvH levels.

The CDR3 has 14 residues. Germline-derived CDR1 and CDR2 are KGHSH and LQKENI. The receptor comes from a human donor who received an intestinal transplant. This chain links TRBV18 with TRBJ2-5; unclear D gene. Near its end, the DNA agrees better with TRBJ2-7, so the J call may be wrong. Sample: unstimulated CD4+ T cells sorted from spleen or lymph node cells, taken before intestinal transplant. The CDR3 region has the DNA TGTGCCAGCTCACCCATACGCGGCTCCTACGAGCAGTACTTC. As protein: CASSPIRGSYEQYF.